This T cell receptor beta chain was captured in a study of T cells in tumors after PD-1 blockade. Overall study context: Daily vismodegib 150 mg continued in a subset of anti-PD-1-treated patients. Mean per blood sample: roughly 100,000 templates (roughly 22,000-257,772), some 40,000 unique clonotypes.

Germline loops: CDR1 SGHRS, CDR2 YFSETQ. The CDR3 consists of 15 residues. V lost 4 bases and J lost 8, with 21 bases in between. Study-wide points: Peripheral recruitment is suggested, as some novel exhausted tumor clones were in pre-treatment blood.

Produced via immunoSEQ multiplex PCR; TCRdb's table is partial and in-frame only. The table lists 55,000 to 70,000 clones, 80% of them singletons, with around 15% in the top ten. Concerning this clone: The antigen remains unidentified.

Genomic DNA template from tumor biopsies or peripheral blood, roughly 550 ng to 6,004 ng input. The sequencing here drew on PBMCs, taken before anti-PD-1 treatment. The sequence was obtained from a human donor with basal cell carcinoma. The chain is built from TRBV5-1 and TRBJ1-2; TRBD1 is a possible D gene (6 bases). The CDR3 DNA reads as TGCGCCAGCAGCCCATTCCCGGGGGGCGCGGGAGGCTACACCTTC. The encoded protein is CASSPFPGGAGGYTF. Full variable domain (rest looked up from reference TRBV5-1 and TRBJ1-2): KAGVTQTPRYLIKTRGQQVTLSCSPISGHRSVSWYQQTPGQGLQFLFEYFSETQRNKGNFPGRFSGRQFSNSRSEMNVSTLELGDSALYLCASSPFPGGAGGYTFGSGTRLTVV.